What follows are 19 T cell receptor beta chains derived from one specimen sequenced in a study of cytomegalovirus exposure and HLA in healthy donors. Primers included in the PCR were 60 Vbeta and 13 Jbeta primers. Method: immunoSEQ multiplex PCR; TCRdb's copy keeps in-frame clones and lacks some. The sample records hundreds of thousands of clones, around 83% being singletons. Sample: PBMCs. Receptors originate from a girl aged 2-10 years in good health and CMV-seronegative.

This clone occurred once. In DNA form, the CDR3 reads TGTGCCTGGAAGAGGGGGACTAGCTTTACCTACGAGCAGTACTTC. Protein sequence: CAWKRGTSFTYEQYF. The chain employs TRBV30 and TRBJ2-7, with 9 bases that match TRBD2. The germline CDR1 and CDR2 sequences are GTSNPN and SVGIG (reference sequence). The CDR3 is 15 residues long. J gave up 2 bases and V 4 bases, and 9 bases lay outside the gene matches.

The chain joins TRBV5-6 to TRBJ2-5; 8 bases fit TRBD2. Germline V gene sequence: CDR1 SGHDT, CDR2 YYEEEE. Trimming removed 4 bases from V and 4 bases from J; junction bases left unmatched: 3. The CDR3 has 13 residues. The CDR3 loop reads CASSLGLVETQYF. The CDR3 DNA sequence: TGTGCCAGCAGCCTGGGACTAGTAGAGACCCAGTACTTC.

V and J are TRBV15 and TRBJ1-3; a possible D gene is TRBD1 (5 bases). CDR3 length: 14 residues. Trimming stripped 5 bases from V and 2 bases from J, with 10 bases between. From germline, CDR1 is LNHNV and CDR2 YYDKDF (reference sequence). This CDR3 is CATSSQVPGNTIYF. The CDR3, as DNA: TGTGCCACCAGCTCACAGGTTCCTGGAAACACCATATATTTT.

This clone was picked up one time. The CDR3 sequence is CASSLGSGEQYF. The CDR3 DNA reads as TGTGCCAGCAGCTTAGGGTCAGGCGAGCAGTACTTC. The V call is TRBV7-9, the J call TRBJ2-7, with D uncertain. In germline, CDR1 is SEHNR, CDR2 FQNEAQ (reference sequence). The CDR3 contains 12 residues. Trimming cost V 1 base and J 6 bases, with 7 bases left between them.

J is TRBJ2-5 and V is TRBV9; 10 nucleotides agree with TRBD2. V was clipped by 4 bases and J by 2 bases; unmatched bases: 5. CDR3 length: 15 amino acids. Looked up from germline, CDR1 is SGDLS and CDR2 is YYNGEE. The CDR3 region has the DNA TGTGCCAGCAGCAATCAGCGGGAGGGACAAGAGACCCAGTACTTC. Translating it yields CASSNQREGQETQYF.

The rearrangement joins TRBV7-2 to TRBJ1-1, with TRBD1 matching 7 bases. The germline gives CDR1 SGHTA, CDR2 FQGNSA. J lost 4 bases, V lost 5 bases, and 13 bases had no gene match. The CDR3 is 16 amino acids. The CDR3 region has the DNA TGTGCCAGCAGCCTTTTCGCAACAGGGGTCGGCACTGAAGCTTTCTTT. Protein: CASSLFATGVGTEAFF.

In nucleotides, the CDR3 is TGTGCCAGCAGCCAAGGGGGGGTCGCGGTAACCTTC. The encoded protein is CASSQGGVAVTF. This chain links TRBV7-9 with TRBJ1-2, with a weak D call TRBD1 (6 bases). There are 12 residues in the CDR3. Trimming shortened V by 5 bases and J by 14 bases, and 18 bases separated the two germline ends. Germline V gene lookup returns CDR1 SEHNR and CDR2 FQNEAQ (reference sequence).

The rearrangement joins TRBV4-1 to TRBJ2-1; 8 nucleotides line up with TRBD1. Germline V lookup: CDR1 MGHRA, CDR2 YSYEKL. The CDR3 is made up of 13 amino acids. With V trimmed by 6 bases and J by 6 bases, 4 bases remained unmatched. The DNA for the CDR3 is TGCGCCAGCAGGAGAACAGGGGGCAATGAGCAGTTCTTC. Encoded protein: CASRRTGGNEQFF.

The chain recombines TRBV11-2 with TRBJ1-2; D gene ambiguous. The length of the CDR3 is 13 residues. The V end was cut by 4 bases, the J end by 4 bases, with 10 bases between. The germline V gene has CDR1 SGHAT and CDR2 FQNNGV. The CDR3 DNA reads TGTGCCAGCAGCTCGACACCTCTCTATGGCTACACCTTC. This gives the protein CASSSTPLYGYTF.

The chain employs TRBV5-6 and TRBJ2-7, with D tentatively TRBD2 (6 bases). CDR1 is SGHDT and CDR2 is YYEEEE in the germline V gene. The length of the CDR3 is 14 residues. Between the trimmed V and J ends, which lost 0 bases and 7 bases, there was a span of 14 bases. The CDR3 nucleotides are TGTGCCAGCAGCTTGGGACTAGGTGGTGGGGAGCAGTACTTC. This codes for CASSLGLGGGEQYF.

The chain has TRBV29-1 and TRBJ1-5, with TRBD1 matching 9 bases. The germline gives CDR1 SQVTM, CDR2 ANQGSEA. V gave up 6 bases and J gave up 2 bases; unmatched junction bases: 8. The CDR3 has 15 residues. The CDR3 region is CSVIQGAAGNQPQHF. As DNA, the CDR3 is TGCAGCGTGATACAGGGGGCGGCGGGCAATCAGCCCCAGCATTTT.

The CDR3 DNA follows: TGCGCCAGCAGCTTGGAGGGACAGCTGTCCTACGAGCAGTACTTC. Residues: CASSLEGQLSYEQYF. The chain combines TRBV5-1 with TRBJ2-7; 7 nucleotides agree with TRBD1. The length of the CDR3 is 15 residues. Germline CDR1 and CDR2: SGHRS and YFSETQ. V dropped 0 bases and J dropped 1; count of bases not matched to a gene: 4.

This clone was counted a single time. The chain combines TRBV2 with TRBJ2-3; 7 bases align to TRBD1. CDR3 length: 15 amino acids. The V gene end was trimmed by 4 bases and the J gene end by 0 bases; junction bases not matched to a gene: 4. Germline values: CDR1 SNHLY, CDR2 FYNNEI. The CDR3 DNA reads as TGTGCCAGCAGTGCTACAGGGGCCAGCACAGATACGCAGTATTTT. This codes for CASSATGASTDTQYF.

The J gene is TRBJ1-5, the V gene TRBV10-3; D gene ambiguous. This CDR3 is 13 amino acids long. The V gene's germline CDR1 is ENHRY and CDR2 SYGVKD. V was cut by 11 bases and J by 4 bases, with 15 bases left in between. CDR3 region: CAARESWNQPQHF. In DNA form, the CDR3 reads TGTGCCGCCCGGGAGAGCTGGAATCAGCCCCAGCATTTT.

The V gene is TRBV6-9, the J gene TRBJ2-5; 7 nucleotides match TRBD1. The CDR3 is made up of 14 amino acids. The ends lost 3 bases at V and 3 bases at J; junction bases unmatched: 4. CDR1 and CDR2 from the germline V gene are MNHGY and SVAAGI. The CDR3 nucleotides read TGTGCCAGCAGTTACCGGGACAGCGAAGAGACCCAGTACTTC. Its protein product is CASSYRDSEETQYF.

Only one count was recorded for this clone. The chain combines TRBV13 with TRBJ2-5; TRBD1 aligns across 8 bases. J gave up 3 bases and V 4 bases, and 1 base lay outside the gene matches. The CDR3 sequence is 13 residues long. The germline gives CDR1 PRHDT, CDR2 FYEKMQ (reference sequence). DNA of the CDR3: TGTGCCAGCAGCTCGACAGGGGAAGAGACCCAGTACTTC. Translated: CASSSTGEETQYF.

The gene calls are TRBV2 and TRBJ2-7; D is uncertain. This CDR3 spans 11 amino acids. CDR1 is SNHLY and CDR2 is FYNNEI in the germline V gene. Trimming pared 3 bases from V and 4 bases from J, leaving 4 bases between. Here the CDR3 DNA reads TGTGCCAGCAGTGAGAGATACGAGCAGTACTTC. Translating gives CASSERYEQYF.

The chain joins TRBV23-1 to TRBJ2-7, with D possibly TRBD2 on 6 matching bases. TRBV23-1 is reported as an ORF; its role is uncertain. The CDR3 length is 16 residues. Trimming cost V 4 bases and J 7 bases, with 23 bases left between them. CDR3: CASSRGVGRGWREQYF. The CDR3 DNA reads TGCGCCAGCAGTCGGGGCGTTGGTCGGGGGTGGCGGGAGCAGTACTTC.

The chain links TRBV4-1 to TRBJ2-1; a possible D gene is TRBD1 (5 bases). CDR3 size: 15 residues. V was shortened by 0 bases and J by 0 bases, with 6 bases between the two germline ends. Germline CDR1 is MGHRA and CDR2 is YSYEKL. CDR3 sequence reads: CASSQDGHSYNEQFF. For the CDR3, the DNA is TGCGCCAGCAGCCAAGATGGACACTCCTACAATGAGCAGTTCTTC.